This TCR beta chain comes out of a study of cytomegalovirus exposure and HLA in healthy donors. Study-wide results and caveats: The HLA-A and HLA-B alleles of most subjects were reportedly predicted accurately from TCR beta sequences. Sequencing artifact likely explains a cluster of highly shared sequence variants.

A multiplex PCR was run with 60 Vbeta primers and 13 Jbeta primers. This table comes from immunoSEQ multiplex PCR, and its TCRdb copy is limited to in-frame clones, with some not included. The data hold about 130,000 clones, with 75% to 85% observed a single time. CDR1 is ENHRY and CDR2 is SYGVKD in the germline V gene. The CDR3 extends over 14 amino acids. With 8 bases removed from V and 5 bases from J, the gap between germline ends came to 17 bases. Remarks on this clone: What it binds is not known.

The source of this sequence is a man aged 50-60 years in good health and CMV-seronegative. Specimen: PBMCs. The V call is TRBV10-3, the J call TRBJ2-3, with D possibly TRBD2 on 5 matching bases. CDR3 amino acids: CAIRPRQEGDTQYF. The CDR3 DNA is TGTGCCATCCGGCCGAGACAAGAGGGAGATACGCAGTATTTT.